What follows are 20 T cell receptor beta chains derived from one specimen sequenced in a study of circulating CD8 cells and anti-PD-1 response in melanoma. From live CD3+CD8+TCRalphabeta+ cells, four PD-1 and/or TIGIT subsets were sorted. Using approximately 15 ng of total RNA, TCR libraries were made with the QIAseq Immune Repertoire TCR panel. From the reads, TCRdb called clonotypes with MiXCR, one entry per CDR3 protein. The repertoire consists of 1,000 to 1,500 distinct CDR3 sequences, with roughly 7.3% occurring once and the leading ten covering more than 15%. Sequencing used CD8+ T cells from PBMCs, obtained at baseline or after one month of anti-PD-1 therapy (not recorded which). These TCRs come from a human donor with melanoma.

With respect to this clonotype: A read error may explain this, as a much larger clone is one base away. The J gene is TRBJ2-7, the V gene TRBV2; either TRBD1 or TRBD2 may supply D (5 bases each). The CDR3 is 12 residues long. From germline, CDR1 is SNHLY and CDR2 FYNNEI. V was cut by 6 bases and J by 6 bases, with 12 bases left in between. CDR3 sequence reads: CASSPGPPEQYF. In DNA, the CDR3 is TGTGCCAGCAGCCCGGGGCCCCCCGAGCAGTACTTC.

Judged by abundance, this clonotype is medium-sized. CDR3 protein: CASANPTGRSYNEQFF. The CDR3 DNA is TGTGCCAGCGCAAACCCCACAGGACGCTCCTACAATGAGCAGTTCTTC. The chain combines TRBV28 with TRBJ2-1; D may be TRBD1 (5 bases). CDR3 size: 16 residues. CDR1 MDHEN and CDR2 SYDVKM come from the germline V gene. The V and J ends lost 8 bases and 0 bases respectively, with 17 bases between them.

This clonotype is deemed large. The chain has TRBV28 and TRBJ2-7, with 8 positions matching TRBD1. The germline gives CDR1 MDHEN, CDR2 SYDVKM. J was trimmed by 5 bases and V by 6 bases; bases with no gene match: 12. The length of the CDR3 is 15 residues. The CDR3: CASRPEDREAHEQYF. For the CDR3, the DNA is TGTGCCAGCAGGCCCGAGGACAGGGAGGCCCACGAGCAGTACTTC.

By its share, this clonotype is large (0.1 to 1%). The chain is built from TRBV28 and TRBJ2-7, with a possible D match to TRBD2 (5 bases). CDR1 MDHEN and CDR2 SYDVKM come from the germline V gene. Between the trimmed V and J ends, which lost 4 bases and 7 bases, there was a span of 11 bases. The CDR3 loop spans 12 amino acids. CDR3 sequence reads: CASSYPGTEQYF. Here the CDR3 DNA reads TGTGCCAGCAGTTATCCGGGAACGGAGCAGTACTTC.

By proportion, this clonotype is medium-sized. The V and J genes are TRBV29-1 and TRBJ2-7, with D tentatively TRBD1 (5 bases). Germline V gives CDR1 SQVTM, CDR2 ANQGSEA. The CDR3 spans 13 residues. Trimming took 3 bases from V and 5 from J, leaving 14 bases between them. The CDR3, as DNA: TGCAGCGTTGACGGGCAGGGCTTGAACGAGCAGTACTTC. Protein: CSVDGQGLNEQYF.

This clonotype ranks as medium-sized. The rearrangement uses TRBV28 and TRBJ1-4, with 7 bases lining up with TRBD1. Germline V lookup: CDR1 MDHEN, CDR2 SYDVKM. The length of the CDR3 is 15 residues. The V gene end was trimmed by 1 base and the J gene end by 3 bases; junction bases not matched to a gene: 2. The CDR3 DNA follows: TGTGCCAGCAGTTTATACCAGGGGGCTAATGAAAAACTGTTTTTT. Translating it yields CASSLYQGANEKLFF.

Relative to its sample, this clonotype is large. This rearrangement joins TRBV19 to TRBJ2-1, with 7 bases fitting TRBD1. Germline assignment: CDR1 LNHDA and CDR2 SQIVND (reference sequence). Trimming cost V 8 bases and J 4 bases; bases outside gene matches: 11. The CDR3 is 15 amino acids. The CDR3, as DNA: TGTGCCAGTGCTCAGGGGGACCTGGGATACAATGAGCAGTTCTTC. Translated: CASAQGDLGYNEQFF.

Within the sample, this clonotype is large. The V and J genes are TRBV7-2 and TRBJ2-1; 8 bases align to TRBD2. V was pared by 5 bases and J by 4 bases, with 10 bases of the junction left unmatched. Per the germline V gene, CDR1 is SGHTA and CDR2 is FQGNSA. This CDR3 region has 16 residues. The CDR3 DNA reads as TGTGCCAGCAGCGCACTAGCGGCCAATCAATACAATGAGCAGTTCTTC. It codes for CASSALAANQYNEQFF.

By share, this clonotype counts as large (0.1 to 1%). This chain joins TRBV28 and TRBJ1-5; TRBD1 is a possible D gene (5 bases). The CDR3 runs to 14 residues. V was pared by 6 bases and J by 4 bases, with 13 bases between. The germline V gene has CDR1 MDHEN and CDR2 SYDVKM. CDR3: CASSLQDLNQPQHF. CDR3 DNA sequence: TGTGCCAGCAGCTTACAGGACCTAAATCAGCCCCAGCATTTT.

This clonotype is judged medium-sized. The chain employs TRBV27 and TRBJ2-1; either TRBD1 or TRBD2 may supply D (5 bases each). CDR3 length: 14 residues. The germline CDR1 and CDR2 sequences are MNHEY and SMNVEV (reference sequence). Between the trimmed V and J ends, which lost 6 bases and 9 bases, there was a span of 18 bases. The CDR3 DNA follows: TGTGCCAGCAGCCTCCGGGACCTCGATGTTGAGCAGTTCTTC. It yields the protein CASSLRDLDVEQFF.

This clonotype was detected a few times. A much larger clone differs from this one at a single base, so this may be a read error. In this CDR3 the conserved last residue, phenylalanine or tryptophan, is missing, so a read error is likely. The rearrangement links TRBV7-9 to TRBJ1-1; 8 bases fit TRBD1. CDR3 size: 13 residues. V trimming: 5 bases; J trimming: 5 bases; junction bases outside the gene matches: 4. Germline V gene sequence: CDR1 SEHNR, CDR2 FQNEAQ (reference sequence). The CDR3 loop reads CASSAGGLTEAFL. The CDR3 DNA sequence: TGTGCCAGCAGCGCAGGGGGCTTAACTGAAGCTTTCTTA.

This clonotype is large. The gene calls are TRBV9 and TRBJ1-1; D may be TRBD1 (5 bases). The CDR3 sequence is 12 residues long. The V gene's germline CDR1 is SGDLS and CDR2 YYNGEE. V was cut by 3 bases and J by 10 bases, with 13 bases left in between. The CDR3 sequence: CASSATSDRAFF. The CDR3 region has the DNA TGTGCCAGCAGCGCAACATCAGACAGAGCTTTCTTT.

The genes are TRBV28 and TRBJ1-2, with 11 bases matching TRBD1. J was trimmed by 4 bases and V by 5 bases; bases with no gene match: 9. CDR1 is MDHEN, CDR2 SYDVKM, per germline. This CDR3 region has 16 residues. CDR3 sequence reads: CASSPGQGDPFYGYTF. DNA for the CDR3: TGTGCCAGCAGTCCGGGACAGGGGGACCCATTCTATGGCTACACCTTC.

This clonotype is categorized as medium-sized (0.01 to 0.1%). V gene TRBV28 combines with J gene TRBJ1-1, with D possibly matching TRBD1 (5 bases). Germline CDR1 reads MDHEN; CDR2 reads SYDVKM. Trimming took off 6 bases at V and 0 bases at J, with 14 bases between the two ends. There are 15 residues in the CDR3. In DNA, the CDR3 is TGTGCCAGCAGCTCCTCTTTCAGGGTGAACACTGAAGCTTTCTTT. Translated, it gives CASSSSFRVNTEAFF.

In this sample, this clonotype turned up a few times. The chain combines TRBV19 with TRBJ1-1; unclear D gene. The CDR3 is 13 residues long. V lost 6 bases to trimming and J lost 1 base, with 9 bases between them. Germline V gene data show CDR1 as LNHDA and CDR2 as SQIVND (reference sequence). The DNA of the CDR3 is TGTGCCAGTAGCCCGAATACGAACACTGAAGCTTTCTTT. It codes for CASSPNTNTEAFF.

This clonotype is classed as medium-sized. In DNA form, the CDR3 reads TGTGCCAGCGGGCTAGCGGCCTACAATGAGCAGTTCTTC. Translating it yields CASGLAAYNEQFF. The chain links TRBV5-4 to TRBJ2-1; 7 positions match TRBD2. Germline V gene sequence: CDR1 SGHNT, CDR2 YYREEE (reference sequence). The CDR3 consists of 13 residues. Losses at the gene ends were 7 bases for V and 2 bases for J; bases not matched to a gene: 3. The full variable domain, rest sourced from reference TRBV5-4 and TRBJ2-1, is ETGVTQSPTHLIKTRGQQVTLRCSSQSGHNTVSWYQQALGQGPQFIFQYYREEENGRGNFPPRFSGLQFPNYSSELNVNALELDDSALYLCASGLAAYNEQFFGPGTRLTVL.

This clonotype appeared a few times. The chain has TRBV20-1 and TRBJ2-3; no clear D gene. The germline CDR1 and CDR2 sequences are DFQATT and SNEGSKA (reference sequence). Trimming stripped 2 bases from V and 2 bases from J, with 5 bases between. The CDR3 has 12 residues. The DNA of the CDR3 is TGCAGTGCTAGACCAGACACAGATACGCAGTATTTT. Amino acids: CSARPDTDTQYF.

In the case of this clonotype: A much larger clonotype is one base distant, so this may be a read error. The chain combines TRBV28 with TRBJ2-3; TRBD2 is a possible D gene (6 bases). The germline V gene encodes CDR1 MDHEN and CDR2 SYDVKM. Trimming shortened V by 10 bases and J by 0 bases, and 14 bases separated the two germline ends. The CDR3 consists of 14 residues. CDR3 nucleotides: TGTGCCAACATGCTCACTAGCAGCACAGATACGCAGTATTTT. Its translation: CANMLTSSTDTQYF.

In its sample, this clonotype ranks as medium-sized (0.01 to 0.1%). The chain links TRBV21-1 to TRBJ2-5; the D call of TRBD1 is as the table states it, not checked on the DNA. TRBV21-1 is marked as a pseudogene. The CDR3 length is 16 residues. CDR3 nucleotide sequence: TGTGCCAGCAGCTCGCCTTGGGGCAGGGGATGTGCGACCCTGTACTTC. Protein: CASSSPWGRGCATLYF.

In this sample, this clonotype is medium-sized (0.01 to 0.1%). The genes are TRBV27 and TRBJ2-7, with D possibly being TRBD1 (7 bases). The ends were cut back, 7 bases at V and 4 bases at J, with 17 bases in the middle. The CDR3 totals 14 residues. Germline V gives CDR1 MNHEY, CDR2 SMNVEV (reference sequence). CDR3 amino acids: CASKSGGRLYEQYF. In DNA form, the CDR3 reads TGTGCCAGCAAATCAGGGGGGCGACTATACGAGCAGTACTTC.